This T cell receptor beta chain was retrieved from a study of cytomegalovirus exposure and HLA in healthy donors. The study, taken as a whole, reports: It was shown in a later analysis that HLA-associated TCR beta chains were more clonally expanded than other, equally common chains.

13 Jbeta primers and 60 Vbeta primers were used for the PCR. The repertoire was sequenced with immunoSEQ multiplex PCR; TCRdb's copy has only in-frame clones and lacks some. The sample includes under 200,000 clones, around 68% of them seen just once. With respect to this clone: Its cognate antigen is unknown.

The CDR3 is made up of 11 amino acids. The V end was cut by 6 bases, the J end by 6 bases, with 10 bases between. Germline lookup yields CDR1 DFQATT and CDR2 SNEGSKA (reference sequence). This clonotype was obtained from a man over 45 in good health and CMV-seronegative. The sequenced sample was PBMCs. The V call is TRBV20-1, the J call TRBJ2-3, with a weak D call TRBD1 (6 bases). The CDR3 nucleotides are TGCAGTGCAAACAGGGCCGATACGCAGTATTTT. The encoded protein is CSANRADTQYF.